A single TCR beta chain is shown here with its context. This entry belongs to a study of control samples from healthy donors and cancer patients. Germline CDR1 reads MNHEY; CDR2 reads SMNVEV (reference sequence). Trimming removed 7 bases from V and 6 bases from J, with 15 bases in between. The CDR3 runs to 14 residues. The assay was immunoSEQ multiplex PCR, and TCRdb's table has in-frame clones only and misses some. The data contain approximately 220,000 clones, around 94% of them seen just once; the ten biggest clones take up roughly 1.6%. This receptor was identified in a man in his fifties in good health. The specimen sequenced was blood. V is TRBV27 and J is TRBJ2-2; D is perhaps TRBD2 (6 bases). The CDR3 nucleotides are TGTGCCAGCAACTGGGGAGGAGCGTCCGGGGAGCTGTTTTTT. This gives the protein CASNWGGASGELFF.